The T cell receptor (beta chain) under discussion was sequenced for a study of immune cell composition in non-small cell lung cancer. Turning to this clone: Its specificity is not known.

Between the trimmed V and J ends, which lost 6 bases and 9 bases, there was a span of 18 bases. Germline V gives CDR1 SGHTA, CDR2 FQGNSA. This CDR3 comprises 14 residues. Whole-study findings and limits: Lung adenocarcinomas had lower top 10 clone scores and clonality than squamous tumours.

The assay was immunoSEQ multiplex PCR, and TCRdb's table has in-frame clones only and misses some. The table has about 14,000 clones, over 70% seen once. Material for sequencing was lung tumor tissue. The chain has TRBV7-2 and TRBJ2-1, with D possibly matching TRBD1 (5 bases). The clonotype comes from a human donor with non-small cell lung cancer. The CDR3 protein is CASSPPSRDSEQFF. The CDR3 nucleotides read TGTGCCAGCAGTCCCCCCTCGCGAGACAGTGAGCAGTTCTTC. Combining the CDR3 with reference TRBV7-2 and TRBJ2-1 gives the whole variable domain GAGVSQSPSNKVTEKGKDVELRCDPISGHTALYWYRQSLGQGLEFLIYFQGNSAPDKSGLPSDRFSAERTGGSVSTLTIQRTQQEDSAVYLCASSPPSRDSEQFFGPGTRLTVL.